The 12 T cell receptor beta chains below come from one sample, sequenced in a study of blood T cell repertoires in COVID-19. Method: immunoSEQ multiplex PCR; TCRdb's copy keeps in-frame clones and lacks some. The sample shows approximately 72,000 clones, over 75% of them seen only once. Sequenced sample: peripheral blood. These receptors were collected from a man aged 50 or older with acute or convalescent COVID-19.

This rearrangement joins TRBV7-3 to TRBJ2-5; D is perhaps TRBD1 (7 bases). Trimming stripped 5 bases from V and 2 bases from J, with 15 bases between. CDR1 is SGHTA and CDR2 is FQGTGA in the germline V gene. The CDR3 extends over 15 amino acids. CDR3: CASSLQGGPQETQYF. The CDR3 DNA is TGTGCCAGCAGCCTCCAGGGGGGACCTCAAGAGACCCAGTACTTC.

This clone was seen more than once but under ten times. The V and J genes are TRBV4-1 and TRBJ1-6; tentative D call: TRBD1 (6 bases). Germline V CDR1 and CDR2: MGHRA, YSYEKL. The ends were cut back, 0 bases at V and 10 bases at J, with 19 bases in the middle. There are 17 residues in the CDR3. In DNA, the CDR3 is TGCGCCAGCAGCCAAGATCTACGGGTACAGGGTGCCTCACCCCTCCACTTT. This codes for CASSQDLRVQGASPLHF.

The V and J genes are TRBV30 and TRBJ2-7; 10 nucleotides agree with TRBD1. The junction had 16 bases not matched to a gene; V was cut back by 2 bases and J by 6 bases. This CDR3 comprises 17 residues. Germline values: CDR1 GTSNPN, CDR2 SVGIG (reference sequence). CDR3 sequence: CAWSPPRPGQGSGEQYF. The DNA for the CDR3 is TGTGCCTGGAGTCCACCTCGCCCGGGACAGGGGTCGGGCGAGCAGTACTTC.

The CDR3 bases are TGTGCCAGCACCGGGACAGGGAATAATATCGAGCAGTACTTC. As protein: CASTGTGNNIEQYF. This sequence joins TRBV7-2 and TRBJ2-7; 9 bases match TRBD1. V shed 7 bases and J 6 bases; nucleotides not matched to a gene: 10. This CDR3 has 14 amino acids. CDR1 is SGHTA, CDR2 FQGNSA, per germline. Based on the CDR3 plus reference TRBV7-2 and TRBJ2-7, the full variable domain is GAGVSQSPSNKVTEKGKDVELRCDPISGHTALYWYRQSLGQGLEFLIYFQGNSAPDKSGLPSDRFSAERTGGSVSTLTIQRTQQEDSAVYLCASTGTGNNIEQYFGPGTRLTVT.

CDR3 sequence (DNA): TGCGCCAGCAGCTCGGAAGAGGGACAGTACGAGCAGTACTTC. It codes for CASSSEEGQYEQYF. The chain couples TRBV5-1 to TRBJ2-7, with 7 bases that match TRBD1. Losses at the gene ends were 3 bases for V and 4 bases for J; bases not matched to a gene: 7. This CDR3 comprises 14 residues. Germline CDR1 is SGHRS and CDR2 is YFSETQ.

The V call is TRBV6-6, the J call TRBJ1-2; TRBD1 aligns across 7 bases. The CDR3 loop spans 16 amino acids. The J segment lost 5 bases and the V segment lost 4 bases, leaving 13 bases of the junction unmatched. Germline V CDR1 and CDR2: MNHNY, SVGAGI (reference sequence). CDR3 nucleotides: TGTGCCAGCAGTTCCCCTCCGACCAGGGGGAATTATGGCTACACCTTC. Translating it yields CASSSPPTRGNYGYTF.

The rearrangement joins TRBV9 to TRBJ1-2, with D perhaps matching TRBD1 (5 bases). CDR1 is SGDLS and CDR2 is YYNGEE in the germline V gene. The V gene lost 0 bases and the J gene lost 1 base, with 13 bases spanning the gap. CDR3 length: 16 residues. The CDR3 region is CASSVGQSHSNYGYTF. Here the CDR3 DNA reads TGTGCCAGCAGCGTAGGACAGTCCCATAGTAACTATGGCTACACCTTC. Filled out from reference TRBV9 and TRBJ1-2, the complete variable domain reads DSGVTQTPKHLITATGQRVTLRCSPRSGDLSVYWYQQSLDQGLQFLIQYYNGEERAKGNILERFSAQQFPDLHSELNLSSLELGDSALYFCASSVGQSHSNYGYTFGSGTRLTVV.

The chain links TRBV5-4 to TRBJ2-7; 7 nucleotides agree with TRBD1. Germline CDR1 SGHNT, CDR2 YYREEE (reference sequence). The V and J ends lost 5 bases and 0 bases, in that order; junction bases with no gene match: 8. This CDR3 region has 15 residues. CDR3 DNA: TGTGCCAGCAGTCGGCCGGGACAGAACTCCTACGAGCAGTACTTC. Its translation: CASSRPGQNSYEQYF.

The chain recombines TRBV30 with TRBJ2-2; D not certain. This CDR3 region has 15 residues. V was pared by 2 bases and J by 3 bases, with 13 bases between. Looked up from germline, CDR1 is GTSNPN and CDR2 is SVGIG (reference sequence). The CDR3 region is CAWSNARVDTGELFF. Here the CDR3 DNA reads TGTGCCTGGAGTAATGCCCGCGTGGACACCGGGGAGCTGTTTTTT.

The chain links TRBV6-5 to TRBJ2-1; TRBD1 aligns across 7 bases. Germline V gene sequence: CDR1 MNHEY, CDR2 SVGAGI. The CDR3 runs to 13 residues. The junction had 8 bases not matched to a gene; V was cut back by 6 bases and J by 9 bases. CDR3 sequence reads: CASSQTGTGEQFF. The CDR3 DNA sequence: TGTGCCAGCAGCCAGACAGGGACCGGTGAGCAGTTCTTC.

This rearrangement joins TRBV10-3 to TRBJ2-1; 9 positions match TRBD2. The CDR3 consists of 15 residues. V lost 6 bases and J lost 2; bases outside the gene matches: 5. CDR1 and CDR2 from the germline V gene are ENHRY and SYGVKD. For the CDR3, the DNA is TGTGCCATCAGACGTAGCGGGGGCACCTACAATGAGCAGTTCTTC. Residues: CAIRRSGGTYNEQFF.

The V gene is TRBV7-8, the J gene TRBJ2-2; 7 nucleotides match TRBD1. The germline CDR1 and CDR2 sequences are SGHVS and FQNEAQ. The CDR3 has 16 amino acids. Unmatched junction bases numbered 4, after V lost 1 base and J lost 2 bases. The CDR3 protein is CASSLGTGVNTGELFF. Written as DNA, the CDR3 is TGTGCCAGCAGCTTAGGGACAGGAGTTAACACCGGGGAGCTGTTTTTT.